Below, 27 T cell receptor beta chains from the same sample are listed, as sequenced in a study of blood T cells in healthy people across ages. Primed by a sample-barcoded 5' primer and a J-beta primer mix, a second PCR proceeded for roughly 6 to 12 cycles. MiXCR, run by TCRdb on the 5' RACE reads, gives a single entry per CDR3 protein. The top ten hold around 7.7% of the sample, which has around 1.7 million distinct CDR3 sequences, approximately 28% seen once. Source material: blood. These receptors all come from a woman in her 30s in good health.

This rearrangement joins TRBV21-1 to TRBJ2-1; the table names TRBD2, a call not compared with the DNA. TRBV21-1 is flagged as a pseudogene. There are 19 residues in the CDR3. The CDR3 DNA sequence: TGTGTCAGCAGCAAAAGTTTAACCGGGACTAGCGGAGACTACAATGAGCAGTTCTTC. It encodes CVSSKSLTGTSGDYNEQFF.

Comments on this clonotype: A read error may be the cause here, since a much bigger clone is one base away. The chain has TRBV20-1 and TRBJ1-2, with D possibly being TRBD1 (6 bases). CDR1 is DFQATT, CDR2 SNEGSKA, per germline (reference sequence). The CDR3 runs to 13 residues. Trimming removed 5 bases from V and 3 bases from J, with 13 bases in between. CDR3: CSAGQQRDYGYTF. CDR3 bases: TGCAGTGCTGGACAGCAAAGGGACTATGGCTACACCTTC.

This clonotype was counted only a few times. At one of its ends the junction is not consistent with the germline gene, which may arise from a read error. In DNA, the CDR3 is TGCAGCGTTGTATCTGTGGGGGCTGGCGACACCTTC. Protein product: CSVVSVGAGDTF. V is TRBV29-1 and J is TRBJ1-2; D is possibly TRBD1 (6 bases). Germline V gives CDR1 SQVTM, CDR2 ANQGSEA. The CDR3 loop spans 12 amino acids.

This clonotype has more than one count but fewer than ten. J is TRBJ1-2 and V is TRBV12-3 or TRBV12-4; D gene ambiguous. V lost 4 bases and J lost 6, with 9 bases in between. CDR3 size: 12 residues. The chain's CDR3 is CASSSGKDGYTF. The CDR3 DNA reads TGTGCCAGCAGTTCGGGCAAGGATGGCTACACCTTC.

J is TRBJ1-2 and V is TRBV5-1; D unclear. With 1 base removed from V and 2 bases from J, the gap between germline ends came to 12 bases. Germline lookup yields CDR1 SGHRS and CDR2 YFSETQ. The CDR3 runs to 15 residues. CDR3 in DNA: TGCGCCAGCAGCTTGTGCGGGGAGTCCAACTATGGCTACACCTTC. It encodes CASSLCGESNYGYTF. Looking up the rest from reference TRBV5-1 and TRBJ1-2 gives the full variable domain: KAGVTQTPRYLIKTRGQQVTLSCSPISGHRSVSWYQQTPGQGLQFLFEYFSETQRNKGNFPGRFSGRQFSNSRSEMNVSTLELGDSALYLCASSLCGESNYGYTFGSGTRLTVV.

This clonotype occurred a few times. The genes are TRBV9 and TRBJ2-3; D may be TRBD2 (6 bases). V was shortened by 3 bases and J by 1 base, with 15 bases between the two germline ends. This CDR3 is built from 16 residues. Germline V gene sequence: CDR1 SGDLS, CDR2 YYNGEE. The CDR3 DNA reads TGTGCCAGCAGCGCCGGGGAATCGGGGGGCACAGATACGCAGTATTTT. Protein product: CASSAGESGGTDTQYF.

V usage is TRBV7-9 and J usage is TRBJ2-7; 13 bases are shared with TRBD2. J gave up 3 bases and V 1 base, and 6 bases lay outside the gene matches. Germline CDR1 is SEHNR and CDR2 is FQNEAQ (reference sequence). The CDR3 consists of 17 residues. CDR3 in amino acids: CASSLETSGGPNYEQYF. The DNA for the CDR3 is TGTGCCAGCAGCTTAGAGACTAGCGGGGGGCCCAACTACGAGCAGTACTTC.

The chain uses TRBV28 and TRBJ2-2; D assignment may be TRBD1 or TRBD2 (5 bases each). The CDR3 has 14 residues. Germline V gene lookup returns CDR1 MDHEN and CDR2 SYDVKM. V was cut by 8 bases and J by 7 bases, with 17 bases left in between. The CDR3: CASRTQRGVGELFF. The CDR3, as DNA: TGTGCCAGCCGAACACAGAGGGGTGTCGGGGAGCTGTTTTTT.

The genes are TRBV5-1 and TRBJ1-6; the match to TRBD1 covers 8 bases. J gave up 5 bases and V 7 bases, and 2 bases lay outside the gene matches. Germline CDR1 reads SGHRS; CDR2 reads YFSETQ. The CDR3 has 13 amino acids. The CDR3: CASQGADNSPLHF. In DNA, the CDR3 is TGCGCCAGCCAGGGGGCGGATAATTCACCCCTCCACTTT.

This clonotype was counted at least ten times. This chain connects TRBV7-3 to TRBJ2-4, with 8 bases lining up with TRBD2. CDR1 is SGHTA and CDR2 is FQGTGA in the germline V gene. V shed 5 bases, J shed 8 bases, and the junction held 8 bases outside the gene matches. The CDR3 loop spans 14 amino acids. As DNA, the CDR3 is TGTGCCAGCAGCCGGGGGGGGGCCTCGGACATTCAGTACTTC. It yields the protein CASSRGGASDIQYF.

The V and J genes are TRBV4-1 and TRBJ1-1; D ambiguous. This CDR3 region has 15 residues. The germline V gene has CDR1 MGHRA and CDR2 YSYEKL. Trimming cost V 0 bases and J 0 bases, with 8 bases left between them. The CDR3 DNA follows: TGCGCCAGCAGCCAAGACAGCTTCCTGAACACTGAAGCTTTCTTT. Translating it yields CASSQDSFLNTEAFF.

The chain couples TRBV14 to TRBJ2-5; D call uncertain. Trimming took 0 bases from V and 2 from J, leaving 7 bases between them. Germline V CDR1 and CDR2: SGHDN, FVKESK. There are 14 residues in the CDR3. CDR3 DNA sequence: TGTGCCAGCAGCCAAGAGATGGTACAAGAGACCCAGTACTTC. This sequence encodes CASSQEMVQETQYF. Using reference TRBV14 and TRBJ2-5 for the parts outside the CDR3, the full variable domain is EAGVTQFPSHSVIEKGQTVTLRCDPISGHDNLYWYRRVMGKEIKFLLHFVKESKQDESGMPNNRFLAERTGGTYSTLKVQPAELEDSGVYFCASSQEMVQETQYFGPGTRLLVL.

This clonotype was found a few times. At one end the junction does not follow the germline gene, possibly because of a read error. This chain uses TRBV9 with TRBJ1-5; D ambiguous. The CDR3 spans 14 residues. Per germline, CDR1 SGDLS and CDR2 YYNGEE. The CDR3 loop is CAGSARVGDQPQHF. The CDR3 DNA sequence: TGTGCCGGCAGCGCCCGGGTTGGGGATCAGCCCCAGCATTTT.

In its sample, this clonotype was seen once. Being one base from a much bigger clone, this may be a read error. This chain connects TRBV5-1 to TRBJ2-7; 9 positions agree with TRBD2. CDR1 is SGHRS and CDR2 is YFSETQ in the germline V gene. CDR3 length: 13 amino acids. V lost 5 bases and J lost 7; bases outside the gene matches: 7. The DNA for the CDR3 is TGCGCCAGCAGGGGGACTAGCTCCCATGAGCAGTACTTC. This sequence encodes CASRGTSSHEQYF.

This clonotype was recorded a few times. The rearrangement joins TRBV12-3 or TRBV12-4 to TRBJ2-1; tentatively, D is TRBD2 (6 bases). The CDR3 has 16 residues. Trimming took 1 base from V and 3 from J, leaving 13 bases between them. The CDR3 nucleotides read TGTGCCAGCAGTTTAGGAGCGGGTGCTTACTACAATGAGCAGTTCTTC. This gives the protein CASSLGAGAYYNEQFF.

This clonotype was recorded a few times. The CDR3 DNA follows: TGTGCCAGCTGCGCCCCCGGGACTAGGGACCCAGATACGCAGTATTTT. The encoded protein is CASCAPGTRDPDTQYF. The rearrangement links TRBV9 to TRBJ2-3, with 8 bases fitting TRBD2. CDR3 length: 16 amino acids. Losses at the gene ends were 7 bases for V and 4 bases for J; bases not matched to a gene: 14. Germline V gives CDR1 SGDLS, CDR2 YYNGEE.

This clonotype was detected a few times. V is TRBV12-3 or TRBV12-4 and J is TRBJ1-3, with D hard to call. Trimming cost V 3 bases and J 3 bases, with 12 bases left between them. CDR3 length: 15 residues. As DNA, the CDR3 is TGTGCCAGCAGTTTCAGTCGTGAGAGTGGAAACACCATATATTTT. Translation gives CASSFSRESGNTIYF.

This clonotype was recorded a few times. The chain recombines TRBV27 with TRBJ2-3, with TRBD2 as a possible D gene (7 bases). Germline V lookup: CDR1 MNHEY, CDR2 SMNVEV (reference sequence). V gave up 3 bases and J gave up 2 bases, with 18 bases separating them. The CDR3 is made up of 17 amino acids. CDR3 protein: CASSLRGTTPFTDTQYF. CDR3 DNA sequence: TGTGCCAGCAGTTTGAGGGGGACTACCCCCTTCACAGATACGCAGTATTTT.

This chain uses TRBV9 with TRBJ1-1, with D possibly being TRBD1 (5 bases). The V and J ends lost 3 bases and 2 bases respectively, with 14 bases between them. Per the germline V gene, CDR1 is SGDLS and CDR2 is YYNGEE. The CDR3 loop spans 15 amino acids. CDR3 region: CASSARQSPNTEAFF. The CDR3 DNA follows: TGTGCCAGCAGCGCCCGACAGAGCCCTAACACTGAAGCTTTCTTT.

In its sample, this clonotype was seen a few times. V usage is TRBV6-1 and J usage is TRBJ2-5; no firm D call. The germline CDR1 and CDR2 sequences are MNHNS and SASEGT. V gave up 1 base and J gave up 3 bases, with 12 bases separating them. The CDR3 is 15 residues long. The CDR3 reads CASSEGVRPKETQYF. DNA of the CDR3: TGTGCCAGCAGTGAAGGGGTCAGACCTAAAGAGACCCAGTACTTC.

This rearrangement joins TRBV20-1 to TRBJ2-3, with 8 bases that match TRBD2. This CDR3 contains 14 residues. Germline loops: CDR1 DFQATT, CDR2 SNEGSKA (reference sequence). V lost 4 bases, J lost 0 bases, and 3 bases stayed unmatched. CDR3 in amino acids: CSAKRGHSTDTQYF. In nucleotides, the CDR3 is TGCAGTGCTAAGCGGGGGCATAGCACAGATACGCAGTATTTT.

This clonotype was counted a few times. V gene TRBV10-2 combines with J gene TRBJ2-3; D remains ambiguous. Between the trimmed V and J ends, which lost 3 bases and 0 bases, there was a span of 10 bases. This CDR3 comprises 15 residues. From germline, CDR1 is WSHSY and CDR2 SAAADI. The CDR3 nucleotides read TGCGCCAGCAGTGAAACTGTCCCTAGCACAGATACGCAGTATTTT. Translating it yields CASSETVPSTDTQYF.

Notes on this clonotype: The junction departs from the called germline gene at one end, perhaps through a read error. The J gene is TRBJ1-2, the V gene TRBV7-2; 7 bases agree with TRBD1. The CDR3 extends over 17 amino acids. CDR1 and CDR2 from the germline V gene are SGHTA and FQGNSA. The CDR3 protein is CASSLASRVGTARGCTF. In nucleotides, the CDR3 is TGTGCCAGCAGCCTGGCCTCTAGGGTAGGGACAGCGAGGGGCTGCACCTTC. The variable domain in full, with the rest retrieved from reference TRBV7-2 and TRBJ1-2, is GAGVSQSPSNKVTEKGKDVELRCDPISGHTALYWYRQSLGQGLEFLIYFQGNSAPDKSGLPSDRFSAERTGGSVSTLTIQRTQQEDSAVYLCASSLASRVGTARGCTFGSGTRLTVV.

This clonotype has only a few counts. The chain's CDR3 is CASSNAGGSPLHF. The DNA for the CDR3 is TGTGCCAGCAGTAACGCAGGGGGATCACCCCTCCACTTT. This chain connects TRBV12-3 or TRBV12-4 to TRBJ1-6; 7 bases line up with TRBD1. Trimming at V came to 5 bases and at J to 10 bases, leaving 5 bases not matched to a gene. The CDR3 loop spans 13 amino acids.

Turning to this clonotype: A much larger clone lies one base from this, so it may be a read error. The gene calls are TRBV12-3 or TRBV12-4 and TRBJ2-1; 11 nucleotides align to TRBD2. The CDR3 is made up of 16 amino acids. V was pared by 4 bases and J by 2 bases, with 4 bases of the junction left unmatched. The CDR3 nucleotides are TGTGCCAGCAGTTCTAGCGGGGGGTACCCCTACAATGAGCAGTTCTTC. This sequence encodes CASSSSGGYPYNEQFF.

The count of this clonotype is one. This may come from a read error, since a much larger clone is one base off. CDR3 bases: TGCAGCGTTAACTATGGCTACACCTTC. It is translated as CSVNYGYTF. The V and J genes are TRBV29-1 and TRBJ1-2; D is unclear. Germline CDR1 is SQVTM and CDR2 is ANQGSEA. The V end was cut by 5 bases, the J end by 2 bases, with 0 bases between. This CDR3 comprises 9 residues.

This clonotype was counted at least ten times. The chain links TRBV20-1 to TRBJ2-7; 8 nucleotides match TRBD1. This CDR3 is built from 14 residues. CDR1 is DFQATT and CDR2 is SNEGSKA in the germline V gene (reference sequence). Trimming took 7 bases from V and 5 from J; bases not matched to a gene: 13. The CDR3 coding sequence is TGCAGTGTTGCACCAGGGGGCGCTTTCAACGAGCAGTACTTC. This translates into CSVAPGGAFNEQYF.